A single sample is the source of the 21 T cell receptor beta chains below, sequenced in a study of cytomegalovirus exposure and HLA in healthy donors. Both 60 Vbeta primers and 13 Jbeta primers went into the PCR. This table comes from immunoSEQ multiplex PCR, and its TCRdb copy is limited to in-frame clones, with some not included. The sample lists roughly 150,000 clones, approximately 84% occurring once. Sequencing input: PBMCs. The origin of the receptors is a man younger than 40 in good health and CMV-seropositive.

The chain couples TRBV11-3 to TRBJ2-3; 10 nucleotides match TRBD2. The CDR3 is 15 residues long. Trimming took 5 bases from V and 6 from J; bases not matched to a gene: 8. Per germline, CDR1 SGHNT and CDR2 YENEEA. CDR3 DNA: TGTGCCAGCAGCCCCCCGGGACTAGCGCCCGATACGCAGTATTTT. Translation: CASSPPGLAPDTQYF.

The chain recombines TRBV4-3 with TRBJ2-4; 7 nucleotides match TRBD1. The CDR3 is 16 residues long. Per the germline V gene, CDR1 is LGHNA and CDR2 is YSLEER. V lost 1 base and J lost 1; bases outside the gene matches: 4. DNA of the CDR3: TGCGCCAGCAGCCAAGGGCAACAGGGGGCCAAAAACATTCAGTACTTC. Its translation is CASSQGQQGAKNIQYF.

This clone was counted only a few times. The chain has TRBV5-1 and TRBJ1-1; TRBD1 is a possible D gene (5 bases). The V end lost 5 bases, the J end lost 3 bases, and 14 bases lay between the germline ends. Germline V gene sequence: CDR1 SGHRS, CDR2 YFSETQ. The CDR3 has 14 residues. For the CDR3, the DNA is TGCGCCAGCAGGCGGGACTCATATTACACTGAAGCTTTCTTT. It yields the protein CASRRDSYYTEAFF.

Comment on this clone: One end of the junction varies from germline; a read error may be responsible. The chain links TRBV6-5 to TRBJ1-1; weak D call: TRBD1 (6 bases). The CDR3 loop spans 16 amino acids. Germline V gene lookup returns CDR1 MNHEY and CDR2 SVGAGI. The CDR3 nucleotides are TGTGCCGGCAGTTACTCGGGGGCTGGGGGGAACACTGAAGCTTTCTTT. Encoded protein: CAGSYSGAGGNTEAFF.

The chain recombines TRBV7-9 with TRBJ2-5; D unclear. The CDR3 sequence is 13 residues long. Trimming cost V 1 base and J 3 bases, with 6 bases left between them. Germline V gene data show CDR1 as SEHNR and CDR2 as FQNEAQ (reference sequence). The CDR3, as DNA: TGTGCCAGCAGCTTAGGACTGAAAGAGACCCAGTACTTC. Translated, it gives CASSLGLKETQYF. Full variable domain (outside the CDR3, taken from reference TRBV7-9 and TRBJ2-5): DTGVSQNPRHKITKRGQNVTFRCDPISEHNRLYWYRQTLGQGPEFLTYFQNEAQLEKSRLLSDRFSAERPKGSFSTLEIQRTEQGDSAMYLCASSLGLKETQYFGPGTRLLVL.

This clone has just one count. The chain joins TRBV11-3 to TRBJ2-7, with TRBD2 identical over 7 bases. From germline, CDR1 is SGHNT and CDR2 YENEEA. The length of the CDR3 is 15 residues. The junction had 8 bases not matched to a gene; V was cut back by 4 bases and J by 2 bases. The CDR3 sequence is CASSSREPATYEQYF. Written as DNA, the CDR3 is TGTGCCAGCAGCTCGCGGGAGCCAGCCACCTACGAGCAGTACTTC.

The chain employs TRBV5-1 and TRBJ2-5; D is unresolved. Trimming removed 0 bases at V and 3 bases at J, with 9 bases between. Germline CDR1 and CDR2: SGHRS and YFSETQ. The CDR3 is 14 amino acids. The CDR3, as DNA: TGCGCCAGCAGCTTGGTCCTATCCAAAGAGACCCAGTACTTC. Translating it yields CASSLVLSKETQYF. The full variable domain, completed using reference TRBV5-1 and TRBJ2-5, is KAGVTQTPRYLIKTRGQQVTLSCSPISGHRSVSWYQQTPGQGLQFLFEYFSETQRNKGNFPGRFSGRQFSNSRSEMNVSTLELGDSALYLCASSLVLSKETQYFGPGTRLLVL.

There are a few counts of this clone. Here the CDR3 reads CAISESETSVDTQYF. The CDR3 nucleotides are TGTGCCATCAGTGAGAGTGAGACTAGCGTAGATACGCAGTATTTT. The J gene is TRBJ2-3, the V gene TRBV10-3; TRBD2 matches 8 bases. The CDR3 length is 15 residues. Germline V CDR1 and CDR2: ENHRY, SYGVKD. The V segment lost 2 bases and the J segment 5 bases; nucleotides outside the gene matches: 6.

The V call is TRBV19, the J call TRBJ1-4; no definite D call. This CDR3 comprises 15 residues. Germline V CDR1 and CDR2: LNHDA, SQIVND (reference sequence). Trimming pared 5 bases from V and 0 bases from J, leaving 10 bases between. The chain's CDR3 is CASSFQAATNEKLFF. DNA of the CDR3: TGTGCCAGTAGTTTCCAGGCTGCAACTAATGAAAAACTGTTTTTT.

DNA for the CDR3: TGTGCCAGCAGCTTAGCCACAGCCAGGGAATACACTGAAGCTTTCTTT. Translated: CASSLATAREYTEAFF. The chain has TRBV7-6 and TRBJ1-1, with D perhaps TRBD1 (5 bases). CDR1 and CDR2 (germline): SGHVS, FNYEAQ. This CDR3 spans 16 amino acids. Between the trimmed V and J ends, which lost 0 bases and 3 bases, there was a span of 14 bases.

This clone came up once. The V and J genes are TRBV14 and TRBJ1-2; no clear D gene. The germline V gene has CDR1 SGHDN and CDR2 FVKESK. With 4 bases removed from V and 6 bases from J, the gap between germline ends came to 15 bases. The CDR3 spans 14 residues. The DNA of the CDR3 is TGTGCCAGCAGCCGGCGGGCGGCAGCAGATGGCTACACCTTC. Amino acid sequence: CASSRRAAADGYTF.

The chain uses TRBV5-1 and TRBJ2-1; TRBD1 aligns across 12 bases. Germline CDR1 SGHRS, CDR2 YFSETQ. This CDR3 region has 15 residues. The V gene end was trimmed by 3 bases and the J gene end by 8 bases; junction bases not matched to a gene: 6. The CDR3 sequence: CASSSPGQGADEQFF. The CDR3 DNA is TGCGCCAGCAGCTCCCCGGGACAGGGGGCCGATGAGCAGTTCTTC.

The chain combines TRBV5-1 with TRBJ1-3, with TRBD1 as a possible D gene (5 bases). Trimming took off 1 base at V and 11 bases at J, with 16 bases between the two ends. Germline V lookup: CDR1 SGHRS, CDR2 YFSETQ. The CDR3 spans 14 residues. CDR3: CASSLSGRAPAIYF. CDR3 DNA: TGCGCCAGCAGCTTGTCCGGCAGGGCCCCCGCCATATATTTT.

This chain joins TRBV6-5 and TRBJ2-4; 7 bases are shared with TRBD2. Germline CDR1 reads MNHEY; CDR2 reads SVGAGI. The length of the CDR3 is 15 residues. The J segment lost 7 bases and the V segment lost 0 bases, leaving 6 bases of the junction unmatched. Here the CDR3 reads CASSYSGEGGNIQYF. The CDR3, as DNA: TGTGCCAGCAGTTACTCAGGGGAGGGAGGGAACATTCAGTACTTC.

This clone was counted between two and nine times. This chain connects TRBV6-5 to TRBJ2-3; 9 nucleotides agree with TRBD2. V gave up 7 bases and J gave up 1 base; unmatched junction bases: 6. The CDR3 runs 15 residues. Germline-derived CDR1 and CDR2 are MNHEY and SVGAGI. For the CDR3, the DNA is TGTGCCAGCACCCGCCGGACTAGCGGCACAGATACGCAGTATTTT. Residues: CASTRRTSGTDTQYF.

On this clone: One junction end does not reproduce the germline sequence, and a read error may be involved. V gene TRBV7-9 combines with J gene TRBJ2-5; no clear D gene. The CDR3 spans 11 residues. Germline V lookup: CDR1 SEHNR, CDR2 FQNEAQ (reference sequence). The DNA for the CDR3 is TGTTCCAGCAGCTTTCGAGAGACCCAGTACTTC. Translating it yields CSSSFRETQYF.

CDR3 in amino acids: CSVQRSYNEQFF. The CDR3 DNA is TGCAGCGTCCAGAGGTCCTACAATGAGCAGTTCTTC. The chain employs TRBV29-1 and TRBJ2-1; D is uncertain. Trimming pared 6 bases from V and 1 base from J, leaving 7 bases between. Germline V gene sequence: CDR1 SQVTM, CDR2 ANQGSEA. The CDR3 loop spans 12 amino acids.

The chain links TRBV6-5 to TRBJ2-1; 8 nucleotides align to TRBD1. J was trimmed by 0 bases and V by 6 bases; bases with no gene match: 4. In germline, CDR1 is MNHEY, CDR2 SVGAGI. The CDR3 extends over 15 amino acids. CDR3 in DNA: TGTGCCAGCAGCGCAGGGGGCGTCTCCTACAATGAGCAGTTCTTC. Translation: CASSAGGVSYNEQFF.

This clone was detected only a few times. The genes are TRBV14 and TRBJ1-2, with TRBD1 as a possible D gene (5 bases). Trimming cost V 4 bases and J 6 bases, with 27 bases left between them. CDR3 size: 18 residues. Germline V gene sequence: CDR1 SGHDN, CDR2 FVKESK. The CDR3 region is CASSPSWGRAVGLDGYTF. CDR3 nucleotides: TGTGCCAGCAGCCCATCCTGGGGCCGGGCGGTAGGGTTGGATGGCTACACCTTC.

This clone was recorded once. The rearrangement uses TRBV5-1 and TRBJ2-5, with D tentatively TRBD2 (6 bases). The CDR3 covers 17 residues. Trimming stripped 4 bases from V and 5 bases from J, with 24 bases between. The germline gives CDR1 SGHRS, CDR2 YFSETQ. CDR3 sequence (DNA): TGCGCCAGCAGCGAGCTTAAAACTGCCGGGACTGCGGAGACCCAGTACTTC. It specifies CASSELKTAGTAETQYF. Full variable domain (remainder filled in from reference TRBV5-1 and TRBJ2-5): KAGVTQTPRYLIKTRGQQVTLSCSPISGHRSVSWYQQTPGQGLQFLFEYFSETQRNKGNFPGRFSGRQFSNSRSEMNVSTLELGDSALYLCASSELKTAGTAETQYFGPGTRLLVL.

The chain employs TRBV7-9 and TRBJ1-1; the match to TRBD1 covers 7 bases. V trimming: 3 bases; J trimming: 8 bases; junction bases outside the gene matches: 3. Germline lookup yields CDR1 SEHNR and CDR2 FQNEAQ (reference sequence). This CDR3 comprises 12 residues. The CDR3 DNA is TGTGCCAGCAGCTTTAGGGACAGCGAAGCTTTCTTT. Translating it yields CASSFRDSEAFF.